The present TCR beta chain was sequenced within a study of blood T cell repertoires in COVID-19. Study-level background: COVID-19 samples from acute and convalescent phases originated in the United States, Italy and Spain. T cells, B-cell-depleted T cells, or PBMCs supplied cDNA or gDNA.

The CDR3 is made up of 15 amino acids. The germline V gene encodes CDR1 SEHNR and CDR2 FQNEAQ (reference sequence). Trimming cost V 5 bases and J 1 base; bases outside gene matches: 7. TCRdb keeps only in-frame clones here, not all; method: immunoSEQ multiplex PCR. Of about 150,000 clones in the sample, 80% to 90% are singletons; the top ten hold around 3.5%. The rearrangement links TRBV7-9 to TRBJ1-1, with 7 positions matching TRBD1. The specimen sequenced was peripheral blood. The receptor comes from a man aged 65 to 85 with acute or convalescent COVID-19. CDR3 sequence reads: CASSGGTVTNTEAFF. As DNA, the CDR3 is TGTGCCAGCAGCGGAGGGACAGTTACGAACACTGAAGCTTTCTTT. Full variable domain (missing parts from reference TRBV7-9 and TRBJ1-1): DTGVSQNPRHKITKRGQNVTFRCDPISEHNRLYWYRQTLGQGPEFLTYFQNEAQLEKSRLLSDRFSAERPKGSFSTLEIQRTEQGDSAMYLCASSGGTVTNTEAFFGQGTRLTVV.